This entry lists 16 T cell receptor beta chains sequenced from one sample in a study of neurological immune-mediated disorders. TCRdb independently ran MiXCR on the 5' RACE reads; one entry per CDR3 protein. This table has 20,000 to 25,000 distinct CDR3 sequences, 15% appearing once. The sequencing sample was made of PBMCs. All receptors derive from a female donor with HTLV-1-associated myelopathy (HAM/TSP).

This clonotype was seen at least ten times. V gene TRBV12-3 or TRBV12-4 combines with J gene TRBJ2-1; D may be TRBD1 or TRBD2 (5 bases each). This CDR3 is 15 amino acids long. Between the trimmed V and J ends, which lost 5 bases and 0 bases, there was a span of 11 bases. CDR3 coding DNA: TGTGCCAGCAGTGGGGGACCGAGCTCCTACAATGAGCAGTTCTTC. As protein: CASSGGPSSYNEQFF.

This clonotype was seen repeatedly, ten times or more. V gene TRBV20-1 combines with J gene TRBJ1-1, with D hard to call. V lost 5 bases and J lost 1, with 11 bases in between. Germline V gene data show CDR1 as DFQATT and CDR2 as SNEGSKA (reference sequence). The CDR3 sequence is 13 residues long. CDR3 in amino acids: CSAPDGWNTEAFF. CDR3 DNA sequence: TGCAGTGCTCCGGACGGGTGGAACACTGAAGCTTTCTTT.

The genes are TRBV6-2 or TRBV6-3 and TRBJ2-1, with 7 bases aligning to TRBD2. The CDR3 is 16 residues long. Germline assignment: CDR1 MNHEY and CDR2 SVGEGT. The junction had 11 bases not matched to a gene; V was cut back by 2 bases and J by 7 bases. DNA for the CDR3: TGTGCCAGCAGTTACCCCGCGTCGATTAGCGGGAATGAGCAGTTCTTC. Amino acid sequence: CASSYPASISGNEQFF.

This clonotype was picked up many times. The V and J genes are TRBV27 and TRBJ2-7; possible D gene TRBD2, 7 bases. Trimming removed 1 base at V and 2 bases at J, with 12 bases between. CDR3 length equals 15 residues. Germline V gene sequence: CDR1 MNHEY, CDR2 SMNVEV (reference sequence). The CDR3: CASSLFGGAPYEQYF. The CDR3 DNA reads TGTGCCAGCAGTTTATTTGGGGGGGCCCCCTACGAGCAGTACTTC.

This clonotype was observed many times. The gene calls are TRBV25-1 and TRBJ1-1; weak D call: TRBD1 (5 bases). The ends were cut back, 3 bases at V and 5 bases at J, with 10 bases in the middle. The germline V gene encodes CDR1 MGHDK and CDR2 SYGVNS. The CDR3 extends over 13 amino acids. The CDR3 region is CASSEVGGTEAFF. The CDR3 nucleotides are TGTGCCAGCAGTGAGGTGGGGGGGACTGAAGCTTTCTTT.

By proportion, this clonotype is medium-sized. CDR3: CASSVGRNTEAFF. CDR3 bases: TGTGCCAGCAGCGTAGGAAGGAACACTGAAGCTTTCTTT. V gene TRBV9 combines with J gene TRBJ1-1; D is ambiguous. Germline assignment: CDR1 SGDLS and CDR2 YYNGEE. The CDR3 runs to 13 residues. V lost 0 bases and J 1 base, leaving 4 bases between the germline ends.

V gene TRBV5-1 combines with J gene TRBJ1-6, with 8 bases identical to TRBD1. The V segment lost 0 bases and the J segment 10 bases; nucleotides outside the gene matches: 9. Germline CDR1 and CDR2: SGHRS and YFSETQ. The CDR3 is 16 amino acids. CDR3 coding DNA: TGCGCCAGCAGCTTGGCGATCGGACAGGGAGGGTCACCCCTCCACTTT. As protein: CASSLAIGQGGSPLHF.

This clonotype was counted many times. V and J are TRBV7-2 and TRBJ1-5, with D hard to call. CDR1 and CDR2 from the germline V gene are SGHTA and FQGNSA. V lost 2 bases and J lost 7, with 6 bases in between. The CDR3 runs to 12 residues. The CDR3 spells CASSLFAQPQHF. The CDR3 coding sequence is TGTGCCAGCAGCTTATTCGCCCAGCCCCAGCATTTT.

The gene calls are TRBV20-1 and TRBJ2-7; 10 bases match TRBD2. Germline V gene sequence: CDR1 DFQATT, CDR2 SNEGSKA (reference sequence). The CDR3 length is 14 residues. V dropped 2 bases and J dropped 5; count of bases not matched to a gene: 6. The CDR3 loop is CSARLVAGGDEQYF. CDR3 bases: TGCAGTGCTAGATTGGTAGCGGGAGGAGACGAGCAGTACTTC.

The genes are TRBV10-3 and TRBJ1-5; no clear D gene. The CDR3 sequence is 16 residues long. Germline V gene lookup returns CDR1 ENHRY and CDR2 SYGVKD. The V end lost 0 bases, the J end lost 6 bases, and 15 bases lay between the germline ends. CDR3 protein: CAISESAGRRGQPQHF. CDR3 sequence (DNA): TGTGCCATCAGTGAGTCGGCGGGGAGAAGAGGTCAGCCCCAGCATTTT.

The chain couples TRBV11-3 to TRBJ2-3; D unresolved. The CDR3 contains 14 residues. Germline CDR1 and CDR2: SGHNT and YENEEA. Trimming cost V 0 bases and J 1 base, with 5 bases left between them. The DNA of the CDR3 is TGTGCCAGCAGCTTAGAGGCGGGCACAGATACGCAGTATTTT. Translated, it gives CASSLEAGTDTQYF.

The chain couples TRBV27 to TRBJ1-1, with D perhaps matching TRBD1 (5 bases). CDR3 length equals 13 residues. Germline V gene sequence: CDR1 MNHEY, CDR2 SMNVEV (reference sequence). Deletions cut 5 bases from V and 5 bases from J, with 12 bases between. The CDR3 is CASSPPGRTEAFF. In DNA, the CDR3 is TGTGCCAGCAGTCCCCCAGGGAGGACTGAAGCTTTCTTT.

This clonotype was recorded many times. This chain connects TRBV12-3 or TRBV12-4 to TRBJ2-2; perhaps D is TRBD1 or TRBD2 (5 bases each). The CDR3 runs to 15 residues. V was pared by 3 bases and J by 0 bases, with 8 bases between. In nucleotides, the CDR3 is TGTGCCAGCAGTTTTGAGGGGACGAACACCGGGGAGCTGTTTTTT. The encoded protein is CASSFEGTNTGELFF.

This clonotype showed up many times. The rearrangement uses TRBV30 and TRBJ1-4; D gene uncertain. Germline CDR1 is GTSNPN and CDR2 is SVGIG (reference sequence). This CDR3 region has 12 residues. The germline V and J ends were trimmed by 4 bases and 5 bases, with 8 bases remaining between them. The CDR3 nucleotides read TGTGCCTGGACAGGCCCAAATGAAAAACTGTTTTTT. Protein sequence: CAWTGPNEKLFF. The complete variable domain, with remaining parts taken from reference TRBV30 and TRBJ1-4, reads SQTIHQWPATLVQPVGSPLSLECTVEGTSNPNLYWYRQAAGRGLQLLFYSVGIGQISSEVPQNLSASRPQDRQFILSSKKLLLSDSGFYLCAWTGPNEKLFFGSGTQLSVL.

In its sample, this clonotype was seen many times. The chain has TRBV20-1 and TRBJ1-3, with D perhaps TRBD1 (5 bases). Per the germline V gene, CDR1 is DFQATT and CDR2 is SNEGSKA (reference sequence). This CDR3 contains 17 residues. Trimming took 0 bases from V and 4 from J, leaving 19 bases between them. The CDR3 loop reads CSARDPNRDATGNTIYF. As DNA, the CDR3 is TGCAGTGCTAGAGATCCAAACCGGGACGCTACCGGAAACACCATATATTTT.

J is TRBJ2-5 and V is TRBV5-6, with D tentatively TRBD1 or TRBD2 (6 bases each). Germline V CDR1 and CDR2: SGHDT, YYEEEE. V was cut by 4 bases and J by 0 bases, with 13 bases left in between. CDR3 length: 15 amino acids. Here the CDR3 DNA reads TGTGCCAGCAGCCCGAGGGGGGAGTACCAAGAGACCCAGTACTTC. The encoded protein is CASSPRGEYQETQYF.